The present entry profiles one T cell receptor beta chain with its context. Its antigen is unknown. Naive CD8 cells were CD45RO-negative, positively selected for CCR7, excluding terminally differentiated effector memory CD45RA+ cells. Donation came from healthy HIV-negative adults that had no recent acute infections or vaccinations. The data were taken from a study of shared clonotypes between healthy human individuals. Whole-study findings and limits: Four donors held about 5.1% of naive CD4 clonotypes in common.

The DNA input per sorted-subset replicate PCR was roughly 0.2 ug, corresponding to roughly 30,000 T cell genomes. Data came from immunoSEQ multiplex PCR; TCRdb stores just in-frame clones and leaves some out. Of about 1.9 million clones in the sample, around 93% were seen once. This sequence originates from a man in his late teens or twenties in good health. Some clones in this sample may be carry-over from other donors' samples. Material: naive CD8+ T cells from PBMCs.

The CDR3 protein is CASSTRRTSGDSYNEQFF. In DNA form, the CDR3 reads TGTGCCAGCAGCACCCGCCGGACTAGCGGAGACTCCTACAATGAGCAGTTCTTC. The rearrangement links TRBV11-2 to TRBJ2-1, with 10 nucleotides matching TRBD2. The ends lost 5 bases at V and 0 bases at J; junction bases unmatched: 10. Germline loops: CDR1 SGHAT, CDR2 FQNNGV. The CDR3 contains 18 residues.